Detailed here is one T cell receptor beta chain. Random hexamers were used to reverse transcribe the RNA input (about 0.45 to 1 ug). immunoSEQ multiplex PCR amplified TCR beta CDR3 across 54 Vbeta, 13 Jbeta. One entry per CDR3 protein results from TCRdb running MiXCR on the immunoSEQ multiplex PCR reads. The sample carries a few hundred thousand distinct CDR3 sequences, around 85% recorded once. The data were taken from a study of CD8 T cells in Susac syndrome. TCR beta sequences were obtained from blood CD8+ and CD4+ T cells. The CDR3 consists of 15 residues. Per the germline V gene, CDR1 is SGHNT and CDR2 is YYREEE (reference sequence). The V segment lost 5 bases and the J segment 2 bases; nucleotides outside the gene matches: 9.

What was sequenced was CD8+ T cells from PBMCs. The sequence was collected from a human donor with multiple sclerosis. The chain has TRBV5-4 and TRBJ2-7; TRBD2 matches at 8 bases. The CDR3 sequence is CASRKRGPLTYEQYF. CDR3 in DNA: TGTGCCAGCAGGAAGCGGGGGCCGCTAACCTACGAGCAGTACTTC.